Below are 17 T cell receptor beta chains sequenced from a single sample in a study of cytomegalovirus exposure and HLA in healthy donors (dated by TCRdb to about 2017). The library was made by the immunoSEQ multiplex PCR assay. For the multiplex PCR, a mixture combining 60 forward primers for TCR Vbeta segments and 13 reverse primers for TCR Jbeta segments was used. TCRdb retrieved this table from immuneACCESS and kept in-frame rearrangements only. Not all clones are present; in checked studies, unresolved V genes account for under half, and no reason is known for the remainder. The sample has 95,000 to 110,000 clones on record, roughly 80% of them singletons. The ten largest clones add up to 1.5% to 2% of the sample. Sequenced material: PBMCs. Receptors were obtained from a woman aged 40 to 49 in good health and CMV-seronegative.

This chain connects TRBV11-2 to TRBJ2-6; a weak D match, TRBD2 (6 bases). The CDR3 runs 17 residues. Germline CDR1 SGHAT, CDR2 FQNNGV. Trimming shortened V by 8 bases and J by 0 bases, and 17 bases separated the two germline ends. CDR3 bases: TGTGCCAGCGAGAGGAGGGGTATGAGCTCTGGGGCCAACGTCCTGACTTTC. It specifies CASERRGMSSGANVLTF.

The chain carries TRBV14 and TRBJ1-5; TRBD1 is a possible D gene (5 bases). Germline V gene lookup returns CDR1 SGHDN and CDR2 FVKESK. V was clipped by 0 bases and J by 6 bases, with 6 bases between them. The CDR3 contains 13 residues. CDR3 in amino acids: CASSQDRGQPQHF. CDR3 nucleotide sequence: TGTGCCAGCAGCCAAGATAGGGGTCAGCCCCAGCATTTT.

The CDR3 reads CASSYGAEPFTGELFF. The DNA for the CDR3 is TGTGCCAGCAGTTACGGGGCGGAGCCGTTTACCGGGGAGCTGTTTTTT. The rearrangement uses TRBV6-6 and TRBJ2-2; tentatively, D is TRBD1 (5 bases). The CDR3 totals 16 residues. Trimming stripped 2 bases from V and 5 bases from J, with 15 bases between. Germline V gene sequence: CDR1 MNHNY, CDR2 SVGAGI (reference sequence).

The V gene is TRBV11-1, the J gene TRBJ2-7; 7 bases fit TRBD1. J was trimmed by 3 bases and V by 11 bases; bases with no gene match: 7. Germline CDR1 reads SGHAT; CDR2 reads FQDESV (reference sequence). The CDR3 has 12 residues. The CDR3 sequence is CADREEVYEQYF. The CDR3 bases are TGTGCCGACAGGGAAGAGGTCTACGAGCAGTACTTC. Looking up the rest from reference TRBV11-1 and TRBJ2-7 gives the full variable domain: EAEVAQSPRYKITEKSQAVAFWCDPISGHATLYWYRQILGQGPELLVQFQDESVVDDSQLPKDRFSAERLKGVDSTLKIQPAELGDSAMYLCADREEVYEQYFGPGTRLTVT.

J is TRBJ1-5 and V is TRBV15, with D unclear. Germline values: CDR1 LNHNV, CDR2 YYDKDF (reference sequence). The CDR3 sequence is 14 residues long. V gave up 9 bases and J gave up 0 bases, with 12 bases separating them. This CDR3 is CATHQRYSNQPQHF. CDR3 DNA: TGTGCCACGCACCAACGGTATAGCAATCAGCCCCAGCATTTT.

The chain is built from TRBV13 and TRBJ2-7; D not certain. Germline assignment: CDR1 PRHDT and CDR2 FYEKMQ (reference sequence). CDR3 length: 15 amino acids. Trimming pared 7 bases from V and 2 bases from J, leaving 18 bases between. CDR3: CASTSPAVQAYEQYF. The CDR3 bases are TGTGCCAGCACTTCCCCGGCAGTCCAGGCCTACGAGCAGTACTTC.

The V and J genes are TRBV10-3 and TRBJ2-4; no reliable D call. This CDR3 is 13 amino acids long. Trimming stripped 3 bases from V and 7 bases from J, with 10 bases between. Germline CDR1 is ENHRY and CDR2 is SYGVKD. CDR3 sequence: CAISDSAPNIQYF. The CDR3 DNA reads TGTGCCATCAGTGATTCTGCGCCTAACATTCAGTACTTC.

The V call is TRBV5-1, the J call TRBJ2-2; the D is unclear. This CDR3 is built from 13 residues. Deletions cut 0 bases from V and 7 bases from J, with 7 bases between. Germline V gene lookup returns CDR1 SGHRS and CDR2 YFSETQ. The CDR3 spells CASSLDGSGELFF. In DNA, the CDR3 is TGCGCCAGCAGCTTGGATGGTAGCGGGGAGCTGTTTTTT.

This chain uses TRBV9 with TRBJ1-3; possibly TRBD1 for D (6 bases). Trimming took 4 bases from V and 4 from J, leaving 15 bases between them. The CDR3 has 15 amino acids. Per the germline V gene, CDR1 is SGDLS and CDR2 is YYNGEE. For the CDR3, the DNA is TGTGCCAGCAGCCTTACAGGGTCTTCGGGAAACACCATATATTTT. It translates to CASSLTGSSGNTIYF.

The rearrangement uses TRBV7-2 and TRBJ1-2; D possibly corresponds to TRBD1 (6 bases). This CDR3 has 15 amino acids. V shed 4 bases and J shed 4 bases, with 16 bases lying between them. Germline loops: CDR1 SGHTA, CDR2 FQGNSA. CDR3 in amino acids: CASSSAWGRFYGYTF. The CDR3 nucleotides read TGTGCCAGCAGCTCTGCCTGGGGGCGCTTCTATGGCTACACCTTC.

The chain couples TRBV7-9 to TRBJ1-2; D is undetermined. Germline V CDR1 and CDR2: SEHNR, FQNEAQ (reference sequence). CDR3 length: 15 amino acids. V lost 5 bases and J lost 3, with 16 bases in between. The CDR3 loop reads CASSLVEANHYGYTF. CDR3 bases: TGTGCCAGCAGCCTAGTGGAGGCGAACCACTATGGCTACACCTTC.

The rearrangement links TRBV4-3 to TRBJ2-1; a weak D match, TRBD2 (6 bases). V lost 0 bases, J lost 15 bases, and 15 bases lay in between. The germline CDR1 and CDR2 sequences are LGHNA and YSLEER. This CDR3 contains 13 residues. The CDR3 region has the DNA TGCGCCAGCAGCCAAGATAGGGACTCTTGGCGGTTCTTC. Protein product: CASSQDRDSWRFF.

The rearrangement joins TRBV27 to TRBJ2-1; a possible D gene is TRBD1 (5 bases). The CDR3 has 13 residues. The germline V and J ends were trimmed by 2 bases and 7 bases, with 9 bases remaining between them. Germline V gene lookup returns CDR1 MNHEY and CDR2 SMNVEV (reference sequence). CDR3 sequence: CASSLGAGNEQFF. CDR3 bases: TGTGCCAGCAGTTTAGGTGCAGGGAATGAGCAGTTCTTC.

The CDR3 loop reads CASSYSLYEQYF. CDR3 DNA sequence: TGTGCCAGCAGTTACAGCCTCTACGAGCAGTACTTC. The chain joins TRBV6-5 to TRBJ2-7; D remains unclear. Germline CDR1 is MNHEY and CDR2 is SVGAGI. Trimming pared 2 bases from V and 3 bases from J, leaving 5 bases between. The CDR3 contains 12 residues.

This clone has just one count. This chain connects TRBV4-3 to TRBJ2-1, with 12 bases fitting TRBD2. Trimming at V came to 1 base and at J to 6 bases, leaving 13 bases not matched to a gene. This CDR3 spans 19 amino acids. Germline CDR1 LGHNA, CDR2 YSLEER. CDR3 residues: CASSQGGLAGGLGLNEQFF. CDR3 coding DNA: TGCGCCAGCAGCCAAGGTGGCCTAGCGGGAGGGCTCGGACTCAATGAGCAGTTCTTC.

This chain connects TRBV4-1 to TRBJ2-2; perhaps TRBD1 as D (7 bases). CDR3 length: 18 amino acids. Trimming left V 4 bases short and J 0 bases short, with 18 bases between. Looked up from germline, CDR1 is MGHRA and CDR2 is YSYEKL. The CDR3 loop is CASSPRSQGEANTGELFF. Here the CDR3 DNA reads TGCGCCAGCAGCCCCCGGTCTCAGGGGGAGGCGAACACCGGGGAGCTGTTTTTT.

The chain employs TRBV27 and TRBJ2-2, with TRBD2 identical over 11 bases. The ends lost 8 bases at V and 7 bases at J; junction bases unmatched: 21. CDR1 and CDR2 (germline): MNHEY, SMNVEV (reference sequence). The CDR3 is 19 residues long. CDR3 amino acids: CASCPPGGASGRCGGELFF. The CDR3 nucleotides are TGTGCCAGCTGCCCACCGGGGGGGGCTAGCGGGAGGTGCGGCGGGGAGCTGTTTTTT.